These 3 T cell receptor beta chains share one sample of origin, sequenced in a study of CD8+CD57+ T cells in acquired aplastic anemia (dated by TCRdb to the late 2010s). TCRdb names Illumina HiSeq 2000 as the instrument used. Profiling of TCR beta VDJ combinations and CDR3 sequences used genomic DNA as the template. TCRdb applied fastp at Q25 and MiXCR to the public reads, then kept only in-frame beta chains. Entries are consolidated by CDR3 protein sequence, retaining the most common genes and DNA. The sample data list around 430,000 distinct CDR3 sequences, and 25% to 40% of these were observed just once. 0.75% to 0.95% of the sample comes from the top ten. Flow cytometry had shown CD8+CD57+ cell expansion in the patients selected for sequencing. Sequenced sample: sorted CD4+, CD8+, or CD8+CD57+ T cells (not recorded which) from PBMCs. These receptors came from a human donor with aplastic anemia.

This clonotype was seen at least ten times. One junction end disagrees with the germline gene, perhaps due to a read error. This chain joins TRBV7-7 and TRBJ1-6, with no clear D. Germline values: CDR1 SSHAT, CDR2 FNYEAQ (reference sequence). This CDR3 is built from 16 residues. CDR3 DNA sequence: TGTGCTAGCAGCTTAGTATCTGGGCAGTTTAATTCACCCCTCCACTTT. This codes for CASSLVSGQFNSPLHF.

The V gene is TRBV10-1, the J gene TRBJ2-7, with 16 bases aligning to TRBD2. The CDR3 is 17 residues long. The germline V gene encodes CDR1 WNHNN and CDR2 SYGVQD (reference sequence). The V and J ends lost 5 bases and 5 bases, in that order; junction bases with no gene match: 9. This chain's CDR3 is CASSRSGLAGGPHEQYF. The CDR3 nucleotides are TGCGCCAGCAGTCGATCGGGACTAGCGGGAGGGCCCCACGAGCAGTACTTC.

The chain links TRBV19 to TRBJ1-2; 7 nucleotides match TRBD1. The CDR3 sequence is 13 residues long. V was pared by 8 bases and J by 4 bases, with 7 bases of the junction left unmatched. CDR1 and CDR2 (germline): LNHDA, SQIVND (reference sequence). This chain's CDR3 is CASRNRGSYGYTF. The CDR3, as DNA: TGTGCCAGTCGCAACAGGGGCAGCTATGGCTACACCTTC.